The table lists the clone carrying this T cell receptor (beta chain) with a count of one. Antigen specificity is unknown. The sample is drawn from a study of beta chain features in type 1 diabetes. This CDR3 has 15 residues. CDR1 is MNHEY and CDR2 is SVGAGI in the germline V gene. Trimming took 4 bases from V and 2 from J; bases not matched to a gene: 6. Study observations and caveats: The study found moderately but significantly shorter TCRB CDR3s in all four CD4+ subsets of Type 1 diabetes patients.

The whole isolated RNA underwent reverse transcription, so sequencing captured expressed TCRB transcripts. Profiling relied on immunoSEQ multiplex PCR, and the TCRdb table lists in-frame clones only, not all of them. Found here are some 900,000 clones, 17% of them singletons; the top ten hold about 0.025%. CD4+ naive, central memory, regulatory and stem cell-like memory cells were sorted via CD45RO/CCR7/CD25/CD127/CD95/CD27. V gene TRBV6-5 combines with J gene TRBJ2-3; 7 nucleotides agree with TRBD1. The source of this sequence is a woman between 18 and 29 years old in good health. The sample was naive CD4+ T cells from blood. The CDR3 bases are TGTGCCAGCAGTTCTCAGGGACAGTCCACAGATACGCAGTATTTT. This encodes CASSSQGQSTDTQYF.